The 32 T cell receptor beta chains reported below all come from one sample, sequenced in a study of blood T cells in healthy people across ages. Together with a sample-barcoded 5' primer, a J-beta primer mix was included in a second PCR lasting roughly 6 to 12 cycles. A single record per CDR3 protein comes from TCRdb applying MiXCR to the 5' RACE reads. The sample lists hundreds of thousands of distinct CDR3 sequences; more than 55% were seen once. Material for sequencing was blood. These receptor sequences come from a man in his forties or fifties in good health.

The V call is TRBV27, the J call TRBJ2-3; possible D gene TRBD2, 5 bases. This CDR3 is 13 amino acids long. Between the trimmed V and J ends, which lost 5 bases and 9 bases, there was a span of 15 bases. CDR1 and CDR2 from the germline V gene are MNHEY and SMNVEV (reference sequence). In DNA form, the CDR3 reads TGTGCCAGCAGTCGGACTGTGAGGGCGACGCAGTATTTT. Encoded protein: CASSRTVRATQYF.

The gene calls are TRBV7-8 and TRBJ2-7, with 9 bases identical to TRBD1. There are 17 residues in the CDR3. V gave up 3 bases and J gave up 5 bases; unmatched junction bases: 14. Per the germline V gene, CDR1 is SGHVS and CDR2 is FQNEAQ. The CDR3 nucleotides are TGTGCCAGCAGCTTTAAAAGACCGGGACAGGGCAGGGACGAGCAGTACTTC. This translates into CASSFKRPGQGRDEQYF.

This chain uses TRBV12-3 or TRBV12-4 with TRBJ2-1; 7 bases are shared with TRBD2. Unmatched junction bases numbered 7, after V lost 5 bases and J lost 6 bases. This CDR3 has 14 residues. CDR3 DNA: TGTGCCAGCAGTCTCGGACTAGTACTCAATGAGCAGTTCTTC. Translation: CASSLGLVLNEQFF.

The chain links TRBV28 to TRBJ2-7; 7 nucleotides agree with TRBD1. With V trimmed by 3 bases and J by 2 bases, 13 bases remained unmatched. The CDR3 contains 17 residues. Germline V gene data show CDR1 as MDHEN and CDR2 as SYDVKM. CDR3 nucleotide sequence: TGTGCCAGCAGTTTTAAGGGGGCGGTTAAATGGCCCTACGAGCAGTACTTC. The encoded protein is CASSFKGAVKWPYEQYF. The variable domain in full, with the rest retrieved from reference TRBV28 and TRBJ2-7, is DVKVTQSSRYLVKRTGEKVFLECVQDMDHENMFWYRQDPGLGLRLIYFSYDVKMKEKGDIPEGYSVSREKKERFSLILESASTNQTSMYLCASSFKGAVKWPYEQYFGPGTRLTVT.

The chain is built from TRBV10-3 and TRBJ1-1, with D unresolved. V lost 0 bases and J lost 5, with 13 bases in between. Germline V gene sequence: CDR1 ENHRY, CDR2 SYGVKD. This CDR3 has 15 amino acids. CDR3 bases: TGTGCCATCAGTGAGTCGACACTGAAGGATACTGAAGCTTTCTTT. It is translated as CAISESTLKDTEAFF.

The chain uses TRBV6-2 or TRBV6-3 and TRBJ2-2; D remains ambiguous. The CDR3 spans 14 residues. Germline loops: CDR1 MNHEY, CDR2 SVGEGT. V gave up 3 bases and J gave up 4 bases, with 9 bases separating them. This CDR3 reads CASSYSRFTGELFF. CDR3 bases: TGTGCCAGCAGTTATTCTCGATTCACCGGGGAGCTGTTTTTT.

The chain links TRBV27 to TRBJ1-2; D unclear. The CDR3 has 15 residues. Per germline, CDR1 MNHEY and CDR2 SMNVEV (reference sequence). V lost 0 bases and J 0 bases, leaving 8 bases between the germline ends. Here the CDR3 DNA reads TGTGCCAGCAGTTTATCCCAGACCGCTAACTATGGCTACACCTTC. Translating gives CASSLSQTANYGYTF.

This clonotype was counted only a few times. This sequence joins TRBV6-5 and TRBJ2-7; D is undetermined. CDR1 and CDR2 from the germline V gene are MNHEY and SVGAGI. Trimming pared 4 bases from V and 4 bases from J, leaving 14 bases between. This CDR3 spans 14 amino acids. The DNA of the CDR3 is TGTGCCAGCAGTTCTTGGCTACCCGGGTACGAGCAGTACTTC. It is translated as CASSSWLPGYEQYF.

The V call is TRBV10-3, the J call TRBJ2-5; D call uncertain. This CDR3 region has 15 residues. Germline values: CDR1 ENHRY, CDR2 SYGVKD. V was clipped by 1 base and J by 2 bases, with 11 bases between them. Here the CDR3 reads CAISEFLSPQETQYF. The CDR3 nucleotides are TGTGCCATCAGTGAGTTCCTTTCCCCTCAAGAGACCCAGTACTTC.

The CDR3 DNA reads TGTGCCAGCAGTCCAGCCGACAGGGTTGAAAAACTGTTTTTT. Translated: CASSPADRVEKLFF. The genes are TRBV12-3 or TRBV12-4 and TRBJ1-4; TRBD1 aligns across 7 bases. The V and J ends lost 5 bases and 7 bases, in that order; junction bases with no gene match: 7. The CDR3 is 14 amino acids.

In its sample, this clonotype was seen many times. This chain uses TRBV12-3 or TRBV12-4 with TRBJ1-5; D gene uncertain. Trimming took 5 bases from V and 5 from J, leaving 13 bases between them. The CDR3 length is 14 residues. DNA for the CDR3: TGTGCCAGCAGTCCCCGTCGGGGAGATCAGCCCCAGCATTTT. Translating it yields CASSPRRGDQPQHF.

This clonotype was counted only a few times. The chain employs TRBV28 and TRBJ1-2, with a weak D call TRBD1 (5 bases). Per the germline V gene, CDR1 is MDHEN and CDR2 is SYDVKM. This CDR3 is built from 14 residues. With 3 bases removed from V and 1 base from J, the gap between germline ends came to 9 bases. This CDR3 is CASSFRQYNYGYTF. CDR3 DNA: TGTGCCAGCAGTTTTCGACAGTATAACTATGGCTACACCTTC.

The chain joins TRBV14 to TRBJ2-7; the D call may be TRBD1 or TRBD2 (6 bases each). In germline, CDR1 is SGHDN, CDR2 FVKESK. This CDR3 is built from 14 residues. V shed 0 bases and J shed 10 bases, with 16 bases lying between them. CDR3 region: CASSQDGGGGAQYF. The CDR3, as DNA: TGTGCCAGCAGCCAAGATGGAGGGGGTGGGGCCCAGTACTTC.

This clonotype was counted between two and nine times. The V call is TRBV3-1, the J call TRBJ1-6; 12 bases map to TRBD1. The CDR3 runs 17 residues. Germline trimming cut 2 bases from V and 8 bases from J; bases unmatched to any gene: 7. Germline lookup yields CDR1 LGHDT and CDR2 YNNKEL (reference sequence). CDR3 sequence (DNA): TGTGCCAGCAGCCAACTGGGACAGGGGGCCGAGGATTCACCCCTCCACTTT. This encodes CASSQLGQGAEDSPLHF.

This clonotype appeared a few times. The V gene is TRBV7-6, the J gene TRBJ2-6; D may be TRBD2 (7 bases). CDR1 and CDR2 (germline): SGHVS, FNYEAQ. V was trimmed by 2 bases and J by 2 bases, leaving 13 bases between them. This CDR3 contains 17 residues. The CDR3 DNA follows: TGTGCCAGCAGCTTAAGGGGGGGGATCCCTGGGGCCAACGTCCTGACTTTC. Its translation: CASSLRGGIPGANVLTF.

The CDR3 DNA is TGTGCCAGCAGCTTAGACAGACGCCCGATTTATGGCTACACCTTC. Translating gives CASSLDRRPIYGYTF. This chain joins TRBV7-2 and TRBJ1-2, with no clear D. This CDR3 contains 15 residues. CDR1 and CDR2 from the germline V gene are SGHTA and FQGNSA. Trimming took 1 base from V and 5 from J, leaving 14 bases between them.

This clonotype occurred a few times. V is TRBV14 and J is TRBJ2-5; TRBD2 aligns across 7 bases. The V gene end was trimmed by 4 bases and the J gene end by 8 bases; junction bases not matched to a gene: 7. Germline CDR1 is SGHDN and CDR2 is FVKESK. This CDR3 contains 13 residues. The CDR3 region has the DNA TGTGCCAGCAGCCCGCTGGCGGGAGTAACCCAGTACTTC. Amino acid sequence: CASSPLAGVTQYF.

The gene calls are TRBV9 and TRBJ1-6; the match to TRBD1 covers 9 bases. Trimming removed 3 bases from V and 5 bases from J; junction bases left unmatched: 3. The CDR3 has 15 residues. Germline V gene data show CDR1 as SGDLS and CDR2 as YYNGEE. As DNA, the CDR3 is TGTGCCAGCAGCGACAGGGGGCTCGATAATTCACCCCTCCACTTT. Its translation is CASSDRGLDNSPLHF. Based on the CDR3 plus reference TRBV9 and TRBJ1-6, the full variable domain is DSGVTQTPKHLITATGQRVTLRCSPRSGDLSVYWYQQSLDQGLQFLIQYYNGEERAKGNILERFSAQQFPDLHSELNLSSLELGDSALYFCASSDRGLDNSPLHFGNGTRLTVT.

Only one count was recorded for this clonotype. The chain employs TRBV4-3 and TRBJ1-2; D is perhaps TRBD1 (5 bases). CDR1 is LGHNA and CDR2 is YSLEER in the germline V gene. This CDR3 contains 16 residues. The ends were cut back, 0 bases at V and 12 bases at J, with 23 bases in the middle. The CDR3 is CASSQDASMRGPIDTF. Written as DNA, the CDR3 is TGCGCCAGCAGCCAAGATGCGTCCATGCGGGGCCCTATCGACACCTTC.

The chain carries TRBV21-1 and TRBJ2-1. TRBV21-1 is recorded as a pseudogene. The CDR3 covers 15 residues. In nucleotides, the CDR3 is TGTGCCGGCAGAAGAGCGGGGGGCTCCTACAATGAGCAGTTCTTC. It codes for CAGRRAGGSYNEQFF.

This chain uses TRBV7-9 with TRBJ2-5; 8 bases are shared with TRBD2. The germline V gene encodes CDR1 SEHNR and CDR2 FQNEAQ (reference sequence). This CDR3 is built from 14 residues. V lost 5 bases, J lost 11 bases, and 13 bases stayed unmatched. The CDR3 coding sequence is TGTGCCAGCAGCCTCGGGGGGGCCATCGATGAGCAGTACTTC. Translation: CASSLGGAIDEQYF.

In its sample, this clonotype was seen once. This rearrangement joins TRBV7-2 to TRBJ2-3; 9 bases line up with TRBD2. V shed 4 bases, J shed 2 bases, and the junction held 4 bases outside the gene matches. The germline gives CDR1 SGHTA, CDR2 FQGNSA. This CDR3 has 15 residues. The CDR3 sequence is CASSWRGGYTDTQYF. CDR3 bases: TGTGCCAGCAGCTGGCGGGGGGGCTACACAGATACGCAGTATTTT. Using reference TRBV7-2 and TRBJ2-3 for the parts outside the CDR3, the full variable domain is GAGVSQSPSNKVTEKGKDVELRCDPISGHTALYWYRQSLGQGLEFLIYFQGNSAPDKSGLPSDRFSAERTGGSVSTLTIQRTQQEDSAVYLCASSWRGGYTDTQYFGPGTRLTVL.

The table lists this clonotype with a few counts. The chain links TRBV13 to TRBJ2-3; tentatively, D is TRBD2 (6 bases). Trimming removed 5 bases at V and 1 base at J, with 16 bases between. The CDR3 contains 16 residues. Germline-derived CDR1 and CDR2 are PRHDT and FYEKMQ (reference sequence). The chain's CDR3 is CASSALGGVGTDTQYF. The CDR3 DNA sequence: TGTGCCAGCAGCGCCCTCGGGGGAGTGGGCACAGATACGCAGTATTTT. Full variable domain (outside the CDR3, taken from reference TRBV13 and TRBJ2-3): AAGVIQSPRHLIKEKRETATLKCYPIPRHDTVYWYQQGPGQDPQFLISFYEKMQSDKGSIPDRFSAQQFSDYHSELNMSSLELGDSALYFCASSALGGVGTDTQYFGPGTRLTVL.

The gene calls are TRBV12-3 or TRBV12-4 and TRBJ2-7; TRBD2 aligns across 8 bases. Matching the DNA end better, TRBJ2-1 makes the J call doubtful. The CDR3 contains 14 residues. CDR3 loop: CASSERGLVLWQFF. For the CDR3, the DNA is TGTGCCAGCAGCGAACGGGGACTAGTCTTATGGCAGTTCTTC.

The chain uses TRBV6-1 and TRBJ1-2; D gene unclear. Trimming shortened V by 1 base and J by 6 bases, and 9 bases separated the two germline ends. The CDR3 totals 13 residues. Germline V gene lookup returns CDR1 MNHNS and CDR2 SASEGT. CDR3 protein: CASSEERYDGYTF. The CDR3 nucleotides are TGTGCCAGCAGTGAAGAGCGTTACGATGGCTACACCTTC.

This clonotype occurred a few times. The V and J genes are TRBV5-1 and TRBJ2-7, with no clear D. The length of the CDR3 is 12 residues. The germline gives CDR1 SGHRS, CDR2 YFSETQ. V lost 7 bases and J 0 bases, leaving 8 bases between the germline ends. In nucleotides, the CDR3 is TGCGCCAGCGGATCAGACTCCTACGAGCAGTACTTC. Translating it yields CASGSDSYEQYF.

The V gene is TRBV6-2 or TRBV6-3, the J gene TRBJ1-2, with 7 bases identical to TRBD1. Unmatched junction bases numbered 12, after V lost 7 bases and J lost 4 bases. The CDR3 runs 15 residues. CDR1 and CDR2 (germline): MNHEY, SVGEGT. CDR3 DNA sequence: TGTGCCAGCACCTATCCGACAGGGTTCGCCTATGGCTACACCTTC. Encoded protein: CASTYPTGFAYGYTF.

V and J are TRBV20-1 and TRBJ2-5; the D call may be TRBD1 or TRBD2 (6 bases each). This CDR3 spans 18 amino acids. Germline CDR1 DFQATT, CDR2 SNEGSKA (reference sequence). The V gene lost 0 bases and the J gene lost 5 bases, with 25 bases spanning the gap. CDR3 sequence reads: CSARDFPARGGGMETQYF. For the CDR3, the DNA is TGCAGTGCTAGAGATTTCCCCGCGAGAGGAGGGGGTATGGAGACCCAGTACTTC.

The rearrangement uses TRBV5-6 and TRBJ2-1; 7 positions agree with TRBD2. Gene TRBJ2-7 matches the end of the DNA better, so the J call may be wrong. The germline gives CDR1 SGHDT, CDR2 YYEEEE. This CDR3 spans 13 amino acids. CDR3 bases: TGTGCCAGCAGCCCCGCGGGGGTAAATGAGCAGTACTTC. Encoded protein: CASSPAGVNEQYF.

The chain has TRBV5-1 and TRBJ2-3; 7 positions match TRBD1. The junction had 6 bases not matched to a gene; V was cut back by 0 bases and J by 2 bases. This CDR3 spans 16 amino acids. Looked up from germline, CDR1 is SGHRS and CDR2 is YFSETQ. For the CDR3, the DNA is TGCGCCAGCAGCTTGGTGGCTAGGGGGCCCACAGATACGCAGTATTTT. Its translation is CASSLVARGPTDTQYF. The complete variable domain, with remaining parts taken from reference TRBV5-1 and TRBJ2-3, reads KAGVTQTPRYLIKTRGQQVTLSCSPISGHRSVSWYQQTPGQGLQFLFEYFSETQRNKGNFPGRFSGRQFSNSRSEMNVSTLELGDSALYLCASSLVARGPTDTQYFGPGTRLTVL.

This clonotype was detected only a few times. The chain couples TRBV20-1 to TRBJ2-1; 7 positions match TRBD2. Trimming cost V 0 bases and J 3 bases; bases outside gene matches: 5. Germline V lookup: CDR1 DFQATT, CDR2 SNEGSKA (reference sequence). This CDR3 is built from 15 residues. CDR3 nucleotides: TGCAGTGCTAGAGATCGGCTAGCGGTCTACAATGAGCAGTTCTTC. This codes for CSARDRLAVYNEQFF.

The table lists this clonotype with a few counts. The V call is TRBV7-9, the J call TRBJ2-7; a possible D gene is TRBD2 (6 bases). Between the trimmed V and J ends, which lost 7 bases and 3 bases, there was a span of 10 bases. CDR1 and CDR2 from the germline V gene are SEHNR and FQNEAQ (reference sequence). The CDR3 contains 12 residues. The CDR3, as DNA: TGTGCCAGCAAGGAGGGAAACTACGAGCAGTACTTC. It specifies CASKEGNYEQYF.